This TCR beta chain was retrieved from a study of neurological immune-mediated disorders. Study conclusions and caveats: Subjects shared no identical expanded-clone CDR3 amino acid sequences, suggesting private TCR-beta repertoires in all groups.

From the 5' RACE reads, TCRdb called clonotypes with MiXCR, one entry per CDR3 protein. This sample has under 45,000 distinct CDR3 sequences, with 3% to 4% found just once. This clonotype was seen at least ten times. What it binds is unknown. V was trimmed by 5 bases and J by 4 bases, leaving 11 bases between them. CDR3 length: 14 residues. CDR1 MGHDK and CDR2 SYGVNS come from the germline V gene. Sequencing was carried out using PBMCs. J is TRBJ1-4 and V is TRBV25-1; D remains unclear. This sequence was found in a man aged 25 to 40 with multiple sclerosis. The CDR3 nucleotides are TGTGCCAGCAGTATAGGGTTGAGTAATGAAAAACTGTTTTTT. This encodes CASSIGLSNEKLFF. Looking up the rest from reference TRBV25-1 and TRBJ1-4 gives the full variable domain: EADIYQTPRYLVIGTGKKITLECSQTMGHDKMYWYQQDPGMELHLIHYSYGVNSTEKGDLSSESTVSRIRTEHFPLTLESARPSHTSQYLCASSIGLSNEKLFFGSGTQLSVL.